This TCR beta chain originates from a study of blood T cell repertoires in COVID-19. As for the study in general: The United States, Italy and Spain were the sources of the acute and convalescent COVID-19 samples.

J gave up 6 bases and V 4 bases, and 6 bases lay outside the gene matches. This CDR3 is 14 amino acids long. CDR1 is SGHTA, CDR2 FQGTGA, per germline. The repertoire was sequenced with immunoSEQ multiplex PCR; TCRdb's copy has only in-frame clones and lacks some. This sample has 400,000 to 500,000 clones, with over 75% found just once. This clone was detected a few times. Sequencing used PBMCs or T cells enriched from blood (not recorded which). The sequence derives from a woman under 30 who had been exposed to COVID-19. The chain recombines TRBV7-3 with TRBJ1-2; 9 bases match TRBD1. The CDR3: CASSSGQGADGYTF. CDR3 nucleotides: TGTGCCAGCAGCTCGGGACAGGGAGCCGATGGCTACACCTTC.